This note documents a single T cell receptor beta chain sequence. Its cognate antigen has yet to be identified. The data are from a study of cytomegalovirus exposure and HLA in healthy donors (dated by TCRdb to about 2017). General notes on the study: An earlier analysis of under 600 of the donors reported about 250 Gb of sequence data and some 100 million unique TCR beta sequences from approximately 180 million T cells. The study aimed to test whether cataloging public T cell receptors could reveal signatures of past pathogen exposure. On average, roughly 200,000 unique TCR beta nucleotide sequences were sequenced per donor among a few hundred genotyped donors of the cohort, with roughly 18% of those sequences being non-productive. A later genetic analysis took genome-wide SNP genotypes for about three fifths of the roughly 700 donors and used that subset as a discovery cohort. Class I and class II HLA loci were covered by the typing at four-digit resolution. Along with the approximately 700-subject first cohort, a separate validation cohort of some 130 different subjects was used. Using immunosequencing, the study profiled T cell repertoires from 500 to 800 subjects and related those repertoires to cytomegalovirus serostatus. Among the approximately 420 genotyped donors, approximately 76% belonged to the genetic ancestry cluster associated with self-reported Caucasian donors. The later analysis used no new phenotypic data to find candidate immune exposures, relying instead on TCR beta sequences and their occurrence across donors. An early release covering over 500 HLA-typed donors comprised approximately 300 gigabases of sequencing data and around 85 million unique TCR sequences. Several DR-DQ haplotypes were treated as single units for association and clustering because of strong linkage in the cohort. Donor age, sex, ethnicity and CMV serostatus were compiled together with the repertoire data. The number of donors typed differed by locus, with roughly 629-640 for A, B, C, DRB1 and DQB1, 522 for DQA1, 600 to 610 for DPA1, and 472 for DPB1. All discovery cohort repertoires had been generated using a single sequencing platform. A later analysis re-examined previously published TCR beta repertoires from about 700 donors and added high-resolution HLA genotyping to investigate patterns of TCR occurrence. An earlier analysis of around 540 of the donors applied high-throughput TCR beta sequencing to assess whether each TCR beta V gene segment acted as functional or pseudogenic. High-throughput TCR immunosequencing, statistical association of individual TCRs with disease status, and machine learning were combined to predict cytomegalovirus infection status. Study-wide findings and limitations: Because the 87-base-pair reads could not distinguish some IMGT-functional V segments, including TRBV6-2 and TRBV6-3, those segments were excluded. Compared with the approximately 600-donor mean, donors in an Asian-associated ancestry cluster had fewer N-insertions in productive TCRs, according to a later genetic analysis. V-gene and J-gene trimming of TCR beta chains was associated with a missense DCLRE1C variant in a later genetic analysis, and the association was replicated in an independent cohort. Linkage disequilibrium might explain the correlated functional status among segregating V segments, but an unknown experimental factor could not be ruled out. A later analysis reported that several top co-occurrence clusters appeared linked to parvovirus B19, influenza, CMV and Epstein-Barr virus. For the cohort, immune exposure information was limited to CMV serostatus. A further reported finding was that TCR beta sequences accurately predicted the HLA-A and HLA-B alleles for most subjects in the first cohort. Because HLA typing was unavailable for some donors at each locus, only the typed subset was used in association tests. In an earlier analysis of more than 450 of the donors, most TCR beta V segments were observed in productive rearrangements about 87% or about 30% of the time, broadly matching IMGT annotations. The sequencing pipeline was judged likely to have produced a cluster of highly shared sequence variants as a technical artifact. Sequencing depth was assumed to be roughly uniform across donors in the presence/absence analyses, though that assumption may not hold. Because counts were too low, approximately 15 rarely observed V segments, including chromosome 9 orphons, were excluded from the earlier analysis of 587 of the donors. According to a later analysis, TCR association rates differed among HLA loci, with DRB1 alleles showing the most associated TCRs and HLA-C alleles showing the fewest. A later analysis found that most CMV-associated TCR beta chains appeared HLA-restricted, with HLA associations seemingly driven largely by CMV exposure. A later analysis found that HLA-associated TCR beta chains were more clonally expanded and had lower generation probabilities than equally common non-associated chains. At a false discovery rate of 0.05, a later analysis linked some 17,000 TCR beta sequences to specific HLA alleles. Three of the identified cytomegalovirus-associated TCR beta chains were confirmed in vitro to be specific for cytomegalovirus antigens. A total of 150 to 200 TCR beta chains were listed by the study as associated with cytomegalovirus. In both the original and validation cohorts, the classifier was reported to diagnose cytomegalovirus status with high specificity and sensitivity. While some public TCRs were present in many individuals, most TCR sequences turned up only very rarely across donors. The authors suggested that the approach could potentially be generalized to other disease states and immunological phenotypes. Assigning TCR associations to individual alleles was difficult when HLA alleles, especially DR and DQ, strongly co-occurred. This cohort had only TCR beta chains sequenced, and the lack of alpha or paired-chain data limited which features could be detected.

The library was produced with the immunoSEQ multiplex PCR assay. For the multiplex PCR, a mixture combining 60 forward primers for TCR Vbeta segments and 13 reverse primers for TCR Jbeta segments was used. A multiplex PCR assay on genomic DNA amplified the CDR3 region of rearranged TCR beta genes. The amplified TCR beta libraries were sequenced on the Illumina HiSeq System as 87-base-pair reads. As for how the authors treated the data: A later analysis counted about 76 million unique TCR beta chains across the 700 or so repertoires, and some 11 million of these chains were shared by at least two donors. Raw reads were error-corrected and collapsed into unique sequences with a nearest-neighbor algorithm that merged closely related sequences to remove PCR and sequencing errors. CDR3 sequences were aligned to IMGT reference sequences to assign V, D and J gene segments. For a sequence to be retained, a match of at least six nucleotides to both a V gene segment and a J gene segment was required. Rearrangements were called productive when the CDR3 lacked stop codons and stayed in frame with V and J; all others were non-productive. Following IMGT convention, CDR3 was defined as the stretch from the second conserved V-encoded cysteine to the conserved J-encoded phenylalanine. Sequences without an unambiguous match to a single V gene segment were excluded from the earlier analysis of a few hundred of the donors. An earlier analysis of 450 to 650 of the donors called V segments functional above 56.7% productive rearrangements and segregating when the between-donor standard deviation exceeded 5%. A statistical classification framework was developed to diagnose cytomegalovirus status using the catalog of TCR beta chain sequences. A later analysis assigned V and J genes by comparing TCR nucleotide sequences with IMGT/GENE-DB human TR gene sequences. Using the TCRdist pipeline, a later analysis assigned CDR3 sequences along with most-parsimonious VDJ recombination scenarios. In a later analysis, each TCR beta chain was defined by its CDR3 amino acid sequence together with its V-gene family, and reads lacking a unique V-gene family were excluded. A later analysis removed several hundred highly shared, low-generation-probability nucleotide sequences to deal with suspected cross-contamination and a sequencing artifact. A later analysis calculated a clonal expansion index for each public chain from normalized within-repertoire ranks of inferred template counts. In a later analysis, generation probabilities were computed using a VDJ recombination model fitted to out-of-frame rearrangements, and the results were checked against IGoR. In a later analysis, TCR-TCR, TCR-HLA and TCR-CMV co-occurrence was scored with hypergeometric tests, and a repertoire-size bias correction was applied to TCR pairs. False discovery rates were estimated in a later analysis by permuting HLA or CMV assignments 20 times. A later analysis grouped co-occurring TCRs with DBSCAN, adding TCRdist sequence similarity when clustering within HLA-allele-positive subsets. For co-occurrence clustering, repertoires with fewer than 30,000 or more than 120,000 public chains were excluded, along with roughly 5 repertoires with anomalous nucleotide sharing. Here the immuneACCESS table is served through TCRdb, limited to in-frame sequences with V and J called. Missing clones are a known gap in these copies; in checked studies unresolved V genes cover under half, and the rest lacks a known reason. V and J calls and clone size are those listed in that table; D and trimming were worked out from the DNA. This sample's clone table shows some 120,000 clones. About 2.2% of the sample lies in the top ten.

Ends trimmed: V by 5 bases, J by 3 bases; bases unmatched to a gene: 6. The germline V gene (reference sequence) yields MNHEY for CDR1 and SMNVEV for CDR2. The CDR3 numbers 14 residues from cysteine through phenylalanine. The CDR3 DNA has 42 bases and is translated from base 1. The cohort comprised hundreds of healthy bone marrow donors. At the time of sampling, every cohort member was nominally healthy, though immune exposures that went unrecorded were likely present. The donor was CMV seronegative and was included in the group of several hundred seronegative cohort members. Each donor provided a peripheral blood sample, and peripheral blood mononuclear cells were used for TCR beta sequencing. The Qiagen DNeasy Blood Extraction Kit was used to extract genomic DNA from the blood cell samples.

Sequencing was carried out using PBMCs. This chain is built from TRBV27 and TRBJ1-1; 7 bases in between match TRBD1. This receptor was identified in a man aged 40-55 years in good health and CMV-seronegative. The sequence in DNA is TGTGCCAGCAGTCCCTGGCAGGGGGACACTGAAGCTTTCTTT. The resulting protein is CASSPWQGDTEAFF.